The rows below give T cell receptor beta chains drawn from one sample of a study of response to subunit inactivated influenza vaccine. TCRdb independently ran MiXCR on the RT-PCR reads; one entry per CDR3 protein. The data contain under 200,000 distinct CDR3 sequences, around 10% of them singletons. Source: CD8+ T cells sorted from PBMCs, taken around 2 years after vaccination. Source of these receptors: a man aged 50 to 69 who received an inactivated influenza vaccine. CDR3s include the opening cysteine and the closing phenylalanine or tryptophan. The D gene is left open where the match is weak. Part of the rows lack a size; the others show once, few, many or a class for expanded clones.

>few|TRBD2|TRBV27|TRBJ2-2
TGTGCCAGCAGGCTACTAGCGGGGGGGCCGCGCGGGGAGCTGTTTTTT
CASRLLAGGPRGELFF
>few|.|TRBV28|TRBJ2-7
TGTGCCAGCAGTGAGGCGGGCAGGGGCGAGCAGTACTTC
CASSEAGRGEQYF
>.|.|TRBV18|TRBJ2-7
TGTGACAGCTCACGCGGACTCCTGCCAAGCTCCTACGAGCAGTACTTC
CDSSRGLLPSSYEQYF
>many|TRBD1|TRBV20-1|TRBJ2-7
TGCAGTGCTAGACCCGGGACAGGGGATAACGAGCAGTACTTC
CSARPGTGDNEQYF
>few|.|TRBV15|TRBJ2-3
TGTGCCACCAGCAGCCTTACAGATACGCAGTATTTT
CATSSLTDTQYF
>few|.|TRBV4-2|TRBJ2-7
TGTGCCAGCAGCCAGGCGGACAGCGGAGAATACGAGCAGTACTTC
CASSQADSGEYEQYF
>few|.|TRBV7-6|TRBJ1-5
TGTGCCAGCAGCTTAGAGCCGGTGAGCAATCAGCCCCAGCATTTT
CASSLEPVSNQPQHF
>few|.|TRBV20-1|TRBJ2-7
TGCAGTGCAGGGGGGTATAGCTCCTACGAGCAGTACTTC
CSAGGYSSYEQYF
>few|.|TRBV20-1|TRBJ1-5
TGCAGTGCTAGGACCCAGGGGAACGGCAATCAGCCCCAGCATTTT
CSARTQGNGNQPQHF
>many|.|TRBV28|TRBJ2-5
TGTGCCAGCAGTTTCCGGGACTTGGGGGCCCAAGAGACCCAGTACTTC
CASSFRDLGAQETQYF
>.|.|TRBV28|TRBJ2-5
TGTGCCAGCAGTTTCCTAGCGACTGGTCGGGAGACCCAGTACTTC
CASSFLATGRETQYF
>.|.|TRBV6-1|TRBJ2-3
TGTGCCAGCAGCCGCTTAGGGACAGATACGCAGTATTTT
CASSRLGTDTQYF
>few|TRBD1|TRBV29-1|TRBJ2-2
TGCAGCCCGGGACAGGGGGCACCAGCGAACACCGGGGAGCTGTTTTTT
CSPGQGAPANTGELFF
>.|TRBD2|TRBV10-3|TRBJ2-2
TGTGCCACCGCGGGAGGTAGTCCCGGGGAGCTGTTTTTT
CATAGGSPGELFF
>few|.|TRBV6-2/TRBV6-3|TRBJ2-3
TGTGCCAGCAGTTATGATGCGAGGGGTTATGGCACAGATACGCAGTATTTT
CASSYDARGYGTDTQYF
>.|.|TRBV12-3/TRBV12-4|TRBJ1-5
TGTGCCAGCAGTTTATATGCCTATAGCAATCAGCCCCAGCATTTT
CASSLYAYSNQPQHF
>.|.|TRBV27|TRBJ2-3
TGTGCCAGCAGTTTGGTGGCGGGATTCACAGATACGCAGTATTTT
CASSLVAGFTDTQYF
>few|.|TRBV5-1|TRBJ2-7
TGCGCCAGCAGCCCCCTTGACGGGGGTACCTACGAGCAGTACTTC
CASSPLDGGTYEQYF
>.|.|TRBV27|TRBJ2-2
TGTGCCAGCAGTTTATGGGCCGGGAACACCGGGGAGCTGTTTTTT
CASSLWAGNTGELFF
>.|TRBD1|TRBV15|TRBJ2-3
TGTGCCACCACTCGGACAGGCCTTAGCACAGATACGCAGTATTTT
CATTRTGLSTDTQYF
>few|TRBD1|TRBV11-2|TRBJ2-7
TGTGCCAGCAGCTTAGCCGGGACAGGATTTTACGAGCAGTACTTC
CASSLAGTGFYEQYF
>.|.|TRBV27|TRBJ2-7
TGTGCCAGCAGTTCCGGGGTGGGCGGTGGGTTCCACGAGCAGTACTTC
CASSSGVGGGFHEQYF
>.|.|TRBV6-5|TRBJ1-4
TGTGCCAGCAGTTACTCGGGGGTACTAGGGGAAAAACTGTTTTTT
CASSYSGVLGEKLFF
>many|TRBD2|TRBV4-2|TRBJ2-1
TGTGCCAGCAGCCATCTAGCGGGGGGATACAATGAGCAGTTCTTC
CASSHLAGGYNEQFF